Below, 6 T cell receptor beta chains from the same sample are listed, as sequenced in a study of sequential checkpoint blockade in melanoma. This sample's treatment: randomized to nivolumab then ipilimumab (arm A) or the reverse (arm B). Assay used: immunoSEQ multiplex PCR; TCRdb lists only in-frame clones, some missing. The profile shows about 37,000 clones, about 83% of them singletons. The sample was CD8+ T cells sorted from blood (inferred from file names), taken from a patient given nivolumab and ipilimumab in sequence. These receptors were taken from a human donor with melanoma.

The chain couples TRBV5-1 to TRBJ2-7, with TRBD2 matching over 8 bases. Germline CDR1 SGHRS, CDR2 YFSETQ. With 0 bases clipped from V and 5 bases from J, the junction kept 1 base outside the gene matches. The CDR3 covers 13 residues. DNA for the CDR3: TGCGCCAGCAGCTTGGTTAGCGGGGACGAGCAGTACTTC. Translating gives CASSLVSGDEQYF.

This chain uses TRBV28 with TRBJ2-7; D is unclear. Trimming shortened V by 5 bases and J by 2 bases, and 19 bases separated the two germline ends. The CDR3 totals 16 residues. Looked up from germline, CDR1 is MDHEN and CDR2 is SYDVKM. The DNA of the CDR3 is TGTGCCAGCAGTCTACTTACTCAGGTGAATCCCTACGAGCAGTACTTC. Amino acid sequence: CASSLLTQVNPYEQYF.

The rearrangement links TRBV7-9 to TRBJ2-7; tentative D call: TRBD1 (5 bases). Germline-derived CDR1 and CDR2 are SEHNR and FQNEAQ (reference sequence). V was cut by 1 base and J by 5 bases, with 9 bases left in between. The CDR3 is 13 residues long. The DNA for the CDR3 is TGTGCCAGCAGCTTAGTTCAGGGCCACGAGCAGTACTTC. Translated: CASSLVQGHEQYF.

The CDR3 DNA reads TGTGCCAGCAGCTTAGCCGGGACAGAATGGCACATGCAAACTAATGAAAAACTGTTTTTT. The encoded protein is CASSLAGTEWHMQTNEKLFF. The rearrangement joins TRBV7-2 to TRBJ1-4; 7 positions match TRBD1. Germline loops: CDR1 SGHTA, CDR2 FQGNSA. The CDR3 is 20 residues long. The ends lost 0 bases at V and 1 base at J; junction bases unmatched: 14.

The chain combines TRBV14 with TRBJ2-6; 11 nucleotides agree with TRBD2. The V gene end was trimmed by 8 bases and the J gene end by 1 base; junction bases not matched to a gene: 19. Germline CDR1 SGHDN, CDR2 FVKESK. CDR3 length: 21 amino acids. CDR3: CASVRPPFGTSGSSGANVLTF. DNA of the CDR3: TGTGCCAGCGTAAGACCCCCCTTCGGAACTAGCGGGAGTTCTGGGGCCAACGTCCTGACTTTC. The full variable domain, its missing parts supplied by reference TRBV14 and TRBJ2-6, is EAGVTQFPSHSVIEKGQTVTLRCDPISGHDNLYWYRRVMGKEIKFLLHFVKESKQDESGMPNNRFLAERTGGTYSTLKVQPAELEDSGVYFCASVRPPFGTSGSSGANVLTFGAGSRLTVL.

The chain combines TRBV7-9 with TRBJ1-1; 7 bases fit TRBD1. Germline assignment: CDR1 SEHNR and CDR2 FQNEAQ (reference sequence). The trim removed 5 bases at V and 5 bases at J, leaving 8 bases unmatched. The CDR3 covers 14 residues. CDR3 sequence: CASSPGQDVTEAFF. CDR3 coding DNA: TGTGCCAGCAGCCCAGGACAGGACGTAACTGAAGCTTTCTTT.